This T cell receptor beta chain came from a study of T cell responses to AZD1222 COVID-19 vaccine (dated by TCRdb to the early 2020s). In terms of the full investigation: Because spike-specific TCR depth and breadth did not differ between the two schedules, AZD1222 recipients who got a second dose at roughly 4 weeks were pooled with those who got a second dose at roughly 12 weeks. A total of over 230 trial participants underwent TCR sequencing, of whom around 200 received two doses of AZD1222 and some 25 received two doses of the MenACWY control vaccine. Enrollment into the trials was organized by age into subgroups of 18-55, 56-69 and 70-plus years, and those subgroups contained roughly 150, 30 and 60 TCR-sequenced participants, respectively. The investigation overall reported the following: A significant rise in spike-specific TCR breadth and depth was observed after two AZD1222 doses relative to day 0 and relative to MenACWY recipients. Because no day 14 peak-response samples were available, repertoires were characterized only after the peak T cell response. Participants were mostly white British and included more females than males, and it was suggested by the authors that clonal diversity may have been underestimated. Epitopes outside the regions mutated in the B.1.351 and B.1.1.7 variants were reportedly recognized by nearly half of the unique spike-specific TCRs. The whole spike protein was spanned by vaccine-associated CD4 TCRs, and dominant responses were seen in regions 160-218 and 743-854. The 56-69-year group was small, and its depth increase did not reach significance, likely because of low power. Conclusions about previously exposed vaccinees were limited because only a handful of AZD1222 recipients were SARS-CoV-2 seropositive at baseline.

Sample time point, as interpreted from the label and publication: baseline before first vaccination. Samples from vaccinated people were obtained from the UK trials COV001 and COV002, which included a single-blind randomized controlled phase 2/3 trial of AZD1222 (ChAdOx1 nCoV-19) in healthy adults. For TCRbeta chain sequencing, PBMC samples were collected from trial participants at day 0 and at day 28 after the second dose. The CDR3 regions of human TCRbeta chains were subjected to immunosequencing. Per the authors' processing: TCRs in the repertoires were compared against a reference library of SARS-CoV-2-specific TCRs that had been generated with the MIRA antigen-specificity platform. Breadth meant the fraction of unique TCRs that were SARS-CoV-2-associated, whereas depth meant the fraction of total T cells that were SARS-CoV-2-associated. Using the MIRA data, every spike-specific TCR was mapped to the spike region that the TCR reacted to and assigned to either a CD4 or a CD8 class. Log10-transformed breadth and depth values were compared by one-way ANOVA with Sidak's multiple comparisons tests. In its TCRdb copy, this immuneACCESS table keeps in-frame sequences only and misses some clones. Where compared with another copy, unresolved V genes explain less than half of these, and the others have no known cause. V and J calls and clone size are as listed in that table; D and trimming were resolved from the DNA. In this sample the table shows 100,000 to 150,000 clones, about 90% of which occur a single time. The ten largest make up 14% of the sample.

About this clone: What this receptor recognizes is not known. Base qualities are missing; no much larger clone stands one base away.

This TCR came from an adult in good health. This sample comprised peripheral blood, obtained on day 0 of AZD1222 vaccination.

The CDR3 region reads CASSLPTEQYF. The nucleotides are TGTGCCAGCAGCCTACCTACCGAGCAGTACTTC. The V and J genes are TRBV6-2 or TRBV6-3 and TRBJ2-7; no confident D gene assignment can be made. At the junction V is shortened by 6 bases and J by 6 bases, with 9 bases in between. The CDR3 covers 11 residues, taking in both the cysteine and the phenylalanine. Here the CDR3 DNA is all that survives: 33 bases in frame from base 1. CDR1 and CDR2 (MNHEY, SVGEGT) derive from the germline V gene.